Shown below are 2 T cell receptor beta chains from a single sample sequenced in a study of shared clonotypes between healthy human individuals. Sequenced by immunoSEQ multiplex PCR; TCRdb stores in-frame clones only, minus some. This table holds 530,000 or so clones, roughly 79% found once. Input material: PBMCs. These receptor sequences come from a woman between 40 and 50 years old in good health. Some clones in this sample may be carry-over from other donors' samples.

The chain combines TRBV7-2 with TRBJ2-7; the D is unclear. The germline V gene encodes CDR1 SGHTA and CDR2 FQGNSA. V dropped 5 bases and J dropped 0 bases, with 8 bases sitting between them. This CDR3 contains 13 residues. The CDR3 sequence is CASSPYHSYEQYF. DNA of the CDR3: TGTGCCAGCAGCCCCTACCACTCCTACGAGCAGTACTTC. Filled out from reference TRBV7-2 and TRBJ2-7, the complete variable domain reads GAGVSQSPSNKVTEKGKDVELRCDPISGHTALYWYRQSLGQGLEFLIYFQGNSAPDKSGLPSDRFSAERTGGSVSTLTIQRTQQEDSAVYLCASSPYHSYEQYFGPGTRLTVT.

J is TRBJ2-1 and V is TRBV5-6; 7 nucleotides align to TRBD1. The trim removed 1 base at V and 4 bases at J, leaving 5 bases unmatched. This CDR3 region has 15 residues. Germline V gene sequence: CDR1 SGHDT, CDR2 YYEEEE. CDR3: CASSLWGTAYNEQFF. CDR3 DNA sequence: TGTGCCAGCAGCTTGTGGGGGACAGCGTACAATGAGCAGTTCTTC. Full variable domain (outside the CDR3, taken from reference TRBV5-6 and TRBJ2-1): DAGVTQSPTHLIKTRGQQVTLRCSPKSGHDTVSWYQQALGQGPQFIFQYYEEEERQRGNFPDRFSGHQFPNYSSELNVNALLLGDSALYLCASSLWGTAYNEQFFGPGTRLTVL.